Presented here are 7 T cell receptor beta chains from one specimen sequenced in a study of CD8+ T cells in alopecia areata. It was cDNA, reverse transcribed from extracted RNA, that served as the sequencing template. Clones were sequenced by immunoSEQ multiplex PCR, and TCRdb holds only the in-frame ones, with some missing. The table lists 98,000 or so clones, approximately 50% of them singletons, with more than 20% in the top ten. The sample comprised NKG2D-low CD8+ T cells sorted from blood. These receptors came from a human donor with alopecia areata.

The rearrangement joins TRBV5-4 to TRBJ1-2; no definite D call. There are 15 residues in the CDR3. Germline CDR1 SGHNT, CDR2 YYREEE (reference sequence). V shed 0 bases and J shed 2 bases, with 11 bases lying between them. DNA for the CDR3: TGTGCCAGCAGCTTGGAACCGGGGAACAACTATGGCTACACCTTC. Amino acids: CASSLEPGNNYGYTF. Variable domain in full (rest from reference TRBV5-4 and TRBJ1-2): ETGVTQSPTHLIKTRGQQVTLRCSSQSGHNTVSWYQQALGQGPQFIFQYYREEENGRGNFPPRFSGLQFPNYSSELNVNALELDDSALYLCASSLEPGNNYGYTFGSGTRLTVV.

V usage is TRBV7-6 and J usage is TRBJ2-3; 7 bases are a match to TRBD2. V shed 2 bases and J 4 bases; nucleotides not matched to a gene: 6. The CDR3 spans 15 residues. The germline V gene encodes CDR1 SGHVS and CDR2 FNYEAQ. CDR3 in amino acids: CASSLWRERADTQYF. The CDR3, as DNA: TGTGCCAGCAGCTTATGGCGGGAGCGGGCAGATACGCAGTATTTT.

The V call is TRBV7-3, the J call TRBJ2-5; D possibly uses TRBD1 or TRBD2 (5 bases each). The closer fit of TRBJ2-7 to the DNA end suggests the J call may be wrong. Germline V lookup: CDR1 SGHTA, CDR2 FQGTGA. This CDR3 region has 15 residues. The CDR3 region is CASSFSGTSSYEQYF. DNA for the CDR3: TGTGCCAGCAGCTTTTCAGGGACGTCCTCCTACGAGCAGTACTTC.

By share, this clone counts as medium-sized. Other DNA sequences within the sample encode an identical CDR3. The chain is built from TRBV29-1 and TRBJ2-7; D gene uncertain. The CDR3 is 12 residues long. The V gene lost 3 bases and the J gene lost 3 bases, with 9 bases spanning the gap. Per the germline V gene, CDR1 is SQVTM and CDR2 is ANQGSEA. CDR3 nucleotides: TGCAGCGTTGAGTTGCAGGACTACGAGCAGTACTTC. It translates to CSVELQDYEQYF.

The chain joins TRBV7-9 to TRBJ2-7; tentative D call: TRBD2 (5 bases). V lost 8 bases and J lost 4, with 15 bases in between. The CDR3 runs to 13 residues. Looked up from germline, CDR1 is SEHNR and CDR2 is FQNEAQ (reference sequence). As DNA, the CDR3 is TGTGCCAGCGGGGAGTCGACGGGGTACGAGCAGTACTTC. Translated, it gives CASGESTGYEQYF.

The chain employs TRBV7-3 and TRBJ2-5, with TRBD1 matching over 9 bases. Per the germline V gene, CDR1 is SGHTA and CDR2 is FQGTGA. The CDR3 has 14 amino acids. Trimming took 3 bases from V and 5 from J; bases not matched to a gene: 4. Here the CDR3 reads CASSFTGGEETQYF. The CDR3 coding sequence is TGTGCCAGCAGCTTCACAGGGGGCGAGGAGACCCAGTACTTC.

In its sample, this clone was seen a few times. This sequence joins TRBV5-1 and TRBJ2-5; either TRBD1 or TRBD2 may supply D (5 bases each). The length of the CDR3 is 13 residues. Trimming took off 2 bases at V and 5 bases at J, with 10 bases between the two ends. Germline CDR1 SGHRS, CDR2 YFSETQ. CDR3 residues: CASSFTGRETQYF. CDR3 nucleotides: TGCGCCAGCAGCTTCACGGGACGGGAGACCCAGTACTTC.